These 16 T cell receptor beta chains originate from one sample sequenced in a study of T cell repertoires in cytomegalovirus infection. In TCRdb, the reads were re-called with MiXCR into one record per CDR3 protein. Of about 530,000 distinct CDR3 sequences listed, roughly 29% are singletons. Input material: PBMCs. These receptors came from a human donor in good health (CMV status not recorded). Some clones in this sample may be carry-over from other donors' samples.

At least ten counts were recorded for this clonotype. The chain uses TRBV4-1 and TRBJ1-4; 9 bases map to TRBD1. Losses at the gene ends were 0 bases for V and 9 bases for J; bases not matched to a gene: 2. This CDR3 has 14 amino acids. Germline V gene lookup returns CDR1 MGHRA and CDR2 YSYEKL. The CDR3 protein is CASSQDGQGKKLFF. The CDR3 bases are TGCGCCAGCAGCCAAGATGGACAGGGGAAAAAACTGTTTTTT.

This clonotype has at least ten counts. CDR3 nucleotides: TGTGCCAGCAGCTTAGGCCCTACAGGGAGAAGAGATGAAAAACTGTTTTTT. Residues: CASSLGPTGRRDEKLFF. The chain uses TRBV7-8 and TRBJ1-4; D possibly corresponds to TRBD1 (6 bases). Germline V gene lookup returns CDR1 SGHVS and CDR2 FQNEAQ. This CDR3 has 17 residues. V lost 1 base and J 6 bases, leaving 18 bases between the germline ends.

With respect to this clonotype: A much larger clone sits a single nucleotide away, making a read error possible. The chain recombines TRBV20-1 with TRBJ2-5; no clear D gene. Deletions cut 6 bases from V and 9 bases from J, with 23 bases between. The CDR3 has 14 amino acids. Germline V lookup: CDR1 DFQATT, CDR2 SNEGSKA (reference sequence). The CDR3 region is CSALDVVQAESQYF. The CDR3 DNA sequence: TGCAGTGCCCTCGATGTTGTGCAGGCTGAGTCCCAGTACTTC.

This chain joins TRBV7-2 and TRBJ1-5; D is unresolved. The V gene lost 6 bases and the J gene lost 0 bases, with 18 bases spanning the gap. The germline V gene encodes CDR1 SGHTA and CDR2 FQGNSA. This CDR3 has 17 amino acids. CDR3 sequence (DNA): TGTGCCAGCAGTCTACATCCAGACCGGATTAGCAATCAGCCCCAGCATTTT. This translates into CASSLHPDRISNQPQHF.

V and J are TRBV20-1 and TRBJ1-4, with D maybe TRBD1 (5 bases). The CDR3 has 12 residues. With 0 bases removed from V and 11 bases from J, the gap between germline ends came to 10 bases. The V gene's germline CDR1 is DFQATT and CDR2 SNEGSKA (reference sequence). CDR3 in DNA: TGCAGTGCTAGAGACAGGGACCTTAAACTGTTTTTT. It yields the protein CSARDRDLKLFF.

In its sample, this clonotype was seen a few times. The chain couples TRBV20-1 to TRBJ1-6; D gene uncertain. Germline CDR1 is DFQATT and CDR2 is SNEGSKA (reference sequence). The V gene lost 0 bases and the J gene lost 7 bases, with 13 bases spanning the gap. The CDR3 extends over 15 amino acids. CDR3 protein: CSARDPGILNSPLHF. CDR3 nucleotides: TGCAGTGCTAGAGACCCGGGGATCCTCAATTCACCCCTCCACTTT.

The chain combines TRBV5-1 with TRBJ2-1; a possible D gene is TRBD2 (6 bases). Germline V gene data show CDR1 as SGHRS and CDR2 as YFSETQ. The V and J ends lost 4 bases and 10 bases respectively, with 15 bases between them. CDR3 length: 13 residues. CDR3 sequence (DNA): TGCGCCAGCAGCGTGGGGACTGGCGGGGAGCAGTTCTTC. Translated: CASSVGTGGEQFF.

At least ten counts were recorded for this clonotype. The genes are TRBV7-8 and TRBJ1-5; D unresolved. V lost 5 bases to trimming and J lost 0 bases, with 8 bases between them. The germline gives CDR1 SGHVS, CDR2 FQNEAQ. This CDR3 has 14 residues. CDR3 coding DNA: TGTGCCAGCAGCCTGTCCGATAGCAATCAGCCCCAGCATTTT. Translation: CASSLSDSNQPQHF.

This clonotype turned up a few times. The chain is built from TRBV7-6 and TRBJ2-5; D not resolved. CDR1 is SGHVS, CDR2 FNYEAQ, per germline. This CDR3 comprises 14 residues. Trimming left V 1 base short and J 5 bases short, with 11 bases between. The CDR3 DNA reads TGTGCCAGCAGCTTAGTCGCTCTCGGGGAGACCCAGTACTTC. Encoded protein: CASSLVALGETQYF.

The rearrangement uses TRBV15 and TRBJ1-2; TRBD1 is a possible D gene (6 bases). Trimming pared 4 bases from V and 2 bases from J, leaving 8 bases between. The CDR3 runs 13 residues. The germline V gene has CDR1 LNHNV and CDR2 YYDKDF (reference sequence). CDR3 coding DNA: TGTGCCACCAGCATTGACAGGAACTATGGCTACACCTTC. As protein: CATSIDRNYGYTF.

The sample holds a few counts of this clonotype. The CDR3: CASSSQGGVETQYF. The CDR3 bases are TGTGCCAGCAGCTCACAGGGCGGGGTGGAGACCCAGTACTTC. The genes are TRBV7-7 and TRBJ2-5, with D possibly being TRBD1 or TRBD2 (6 bases each). V shed 4 bases and J shed 5 bases, with 14 bases lying between them. This CDR3 comprises 14 residues. Germline V CDR1 and CDR2: SSHAT, FNYEAQ (reference sequence).

This chain uses TRBV5-5 with TRBJ1-2; TRBD1 matches 12 bases. The CDR3 sequence is 18 residues long. Trimming took 5 bases from V and 4 from J; bases not matched to a gene: 15. Germline V gene sequence: CDR1 SGHKS, CDR2 YYEKEE (reference sequence). The DNA for the CDR3 is TGTGCCAGCAGTGATGCACGGGACAGGGGGCGACGTGGCTATGGCTACACCTTC. This translates into CASSDARDRGRRGYGYTF.

This chain connects TRBV4-1 to TRBJ1-6; perhaps TRBD1 as D (5 bases). The V and J ends lost 3 bases and 4 bases respectively, with 16 bases between them. The germline V gene encodes CDR1 MGHRA and CDR2 YSYEKL. The CDR3 runs to 17 residues. The CDR3 nucleotides are TGCGCCAGCAGCCAGGCAGTTCCGGGGGGGTATAATTCACCCCTCCACTTT. Protein product: CASSQAVPGGYNSPLHF.

The rearrangement uses TRBV7-3 and TRBJ2-3; D assignment may be TRBD1 or TRBD2 (5 bases each). This CDR3 is 15 amino acids long. The germline V gene has CDR1 SGHTA and CDR2 FQGTGA. Trimming took 2 bases from V and 6 from J, leaving 15 bases between them. The CDR3 loop is CASSLDSVGVDTQYF. Written as DNA, the CDR3 is TGTGCCAGCAGCTTAGATTCCGTGGGGGTGGATACGCAGTATTTT.

This clonotype appeared many times. This chain joins TRBV25-1 and TRBJ1-5, with TRBD1 identical over 9 bases. In germline, CDR1 is MGHDK, CDR2 SYGVNS. The CDR3 spans 15 residues. The junction had 5 bases not matched to a gene; V was cut back by 3 bases and J by 5 bases. The CDR3 DNA follows: TGTGCCAGCAGTGATTCCGGGACAGGGCATCAGCCCCAGCATTTT. The encoded protein is CASSDSGTGHQPQHF.

This chain uses TRBV5-1 with TRBJ1-3; 8 positions match TRBD1. The ends lost 3 bases at V and 7 bases at J; junction bases unmatched: 3. The CDR3 spans 13 residues. Germline CDR1 is SGHRS and CDR2 is YFSETQ. CDR3 nucleotide sequence: TGCGCCAGCAGCTACGGACAGGGTAACACCATATATTTT. Translated: CASSYGQGNTIYF.